Below, 24 T cell receptor beta chains from the same sample are listed, as sequenced in a study of blood T cell repertoires in COVID-19 (dated by TCRdb to the early 2020s). Receptor amplification or capture employed the immunoSEQ multiplex PCR assay. Imported from immuneACCESS, the table was reduced by TCRdb to in-frame sequences with V and J called. These copies leave out some clones; in studies compared against another copy, an unresolved V gene accounts for under half, and the cause of the remainder is not known. The sample contains about 150,000 clones, roughly 80% of them found a single time. Clones ranked in the top ten supply approximately 2.7% of the sample. The sequencing sample was made of peripheral blood. The source is a woman in her 40s with active or convalescent COVID-19.

The chain employs TRBV25-1 and TRBJ1-6; D is unresolved. The CDR3 extends over 13 amino acids. Trimming took 6 bases from V and 5 from J, leaving 8 bases between them. CDR1 MGHDK and CDR2 SYGVNS come from the germline V gene. This chain's CDR3 is CASRIRDNSPLHF. The DNA of the CDR3 is TGTGCCAGCAGGATTAGAGATAATTCACCCCTCCACTTT.

The V call is TRBV9, the J call TRBJ1-6; perhaps TRBD1 as D (5 bases). V was clipped by 3 bases and J by 4 bases, with 14 bases between them. CDR1 and CDR2 (germline): SGDLS, YYNGEE. This CDR3 region has 16 residues. The CDR3 loop is CASSAGQGAYNSPLHF. The CDR3 coding sequence is TGTGCCAGCAGCGCCGGGCAGGGCGCGTATAATTCACCCCTCCACTTT.

DNA for the CDR3: TGTGCCAGTAGTACGGGACAGGACAGGCAGCCCCAGCATTTT. Translated: CASSTGQDRQPQHF. The genes are TRBV19 and TRBJ1-5; 8 positions match TRBD1. Per the germline V gene, CDR1 is LNHDA and CDR2 is SQIVND (reference sequence). The CDR3 totals 14 residues. With 4 bases clipped from V and 7 bases from J, the junction kept 6 bases outside the gene matches.

This clone has only a few counts. The chain joins TRBV28 to TRBJ1-1, with unresolved D. The germline gives CDR1 MDHEN, CDR2 SYDVKM. The CDR3 sequence is 13 residues long. The ends were cut back, 3 bases at V and 9 bases at J, with 14 bases in the middle. The CDR3 DNA reads TGTGCCAGCAGTTTCTCGGCAGGTCCACAAGCTTTCTTT. Translating gives CASSFSAGPQAFF.

V is TRBV11-2 and J is TRBJ1-1; possible D gene TRBD1, 5 bases. The CDR3 spans 14 residues. Trimming pared 5 bases from V and 5 bases from J, leaving 15 bases between. Looked up from germline, CDR1 is SGHAT and CDR2 is FQNNGV. In DNA form, the CDR3 reads TGTGCCAGCAGCGCCCGAAGGGGAGGGACTGAAGCTTTCTTT. Protein: CASSARRGGTEAFF.

This chain joins TRBV6-6 and TRBJ1-1; 9 bases match TRBD1. CDR3 length: 17 residues. The J segment lost 5 bases and the V segment lost 5 bases, leaving 15 bases of the junction unmatched. The germline V gene has CDR1 MNHNY and CDR2 SVGAGI (reference sequence). CDR3 coding DNA: TGTGCCAGCAGTCTAAGCCCACAGGGGGCGCTGAGGACTGAAGCTTTCTTT. Translation: CASSLSPQGALRTEAFF.

The rearrangement joins TRBV30 to TRBJ2-7; D gene ambiguous. This CDR3 spans 13 amino acids. The ends were cut back, 2 bases at V and 4 bases at J, with 12 bases in the middle. Germline V gene lookup returns CDR1 GTSNPN and CDR2 SVGIG (reference sequence). The CDR3 sequence: CAWSRSRQYEQYF. The CDR3 DNA reads TGTGCCTGGAGTCGATCCCGACAATACGAGCAGTACTTC. Full variable domain (missing parts from reference TRBV30 and TRBJ2-7): SQTIHQWPATLVQPVGSPLSLECTVEGTSNPNLYWYRQAAGRGLQLLFYSVGIGQISSEVPQNLSASRPQDRQFILSSKKLLLSDSGFYLCAWSRSRQYEQYFGPGTRLTVT.

The CDR3 here is CASTDGTRANYGYTF. CDR3 coding DNA: TGTGCCAGCACTGATGGGACTCGAGCTAACTATGGCTACACCTTC. V and J are TRBV28 and TRBJ1-2; weak D call: TRBD1 (5 bases). Germline V lookup: CDR1 MDHEN, CDR2 SYDVKM. The CDR3 runs 15 residues. Trimming pared 7 bases from V and 0 bases from J, leaving 15 bases between.

J is TRBJ2-7 and V is TRBV7-9; 10 bases align to TRBD1. Losses at the gene ends were 4 bases for V and 4 bases for J; bases not matched to a gene: 16. The CDR3 totals 18 residues. In germline, CDR1 is SEHNR, CDR2 FQNEAQ (reference sequence). This CDR3 reads CASSSGEGVRQGAYEQYF. CDR3 bases: TGTGCCAGCAGCTCCGGCGAAGGGGTCCGACAGGGGGCATACGAGCAGTACTTC.

The chain couples TRBV6-5 to TRBJ1-2; 9 bases align to TRBD1. The germline V gene encodes CDR1 MNHEY and CDR2 SVGAGI. This CDR3 has 15 residues. V gave up 6 bases and J gave up 5 bases; unmatched junction bases: 10. The CDR3 spells CASRLYRGPRYGYTF. The CDR3 DNA reads as TGTGCCAGCAGGCTTTACAGGGGGCCTCGGTATGGCTACACCTTC.

The rearrangement joins TRBV2 to TRBJ1-6; D uncertain. V gave up 5 bases and J gave up 5 bases, with 10 bases separating them. Germline lookup yields CDR1 SNHLY and CDR2 FYNNEI. The CDR3 covers 14 residues. This chain's CDR3 is CASSLGSNNSPLHF. CDR3 sequence (DNA): TGTGCCAGCAGTCTAGGCAGTAATAATTCACCCCTCCACTTT.

The chain carries TRBV7-2 and TRBJ1-6, with TRBD1 matching over 7 bases. V lost 5 bases, J lost 4 bases, and 5 bases stayed unmatched. Germline CDR1 SGHTA, CDR2 FQGNSA. The CDR3 has 15 amino acids. CDR3 in DNA: TGTGCCAGCAGCCAGATACAGGGGTATAATTCACCCCTCCACTTT. This translates into CASSQIQGYNSPLHF.

CDR3 nucleotide sequence: TGTGCCAGCAGTTCTATCCACAGGGGAACCTACGAGCAGTACTTC. Its translation is CASSSIHRGTYEQYF. The chain recombines TRBV28 with TRBJ2-7; 7 bases align to TRBD1. Looked up from germline, CDR1 is MDHEN and CDR2 is SYDVKM. With V trimmed by 4 bases and J by 2 bases, 8 bases remained unmatched. The CDR3 loop spans 15 amino acids.

The CDR3 sequence is CASSETSGGTDTQYF. In DNA, the CDR3 is TGTGCCAGCAGTGAGACTAGCGGGGGCACAGATACGCAGTATTTT. V usage is TRBV6-4 and J usage is TRBJ2-3; 11 bases match TRBD2. The CDR3 runs 15 residues. J was trimmed by 1 base and V by 3 bases; bases with no gene match: 0. Germline V gene sequence: CDR1 MRHNA, CDR2 SNTAGT.

The rearrangement joins TRBV4-1 to TRBJ1-1; 7 nucleotides match TRBD1. This CDR3 is 17 amino acids long. The V gene's germline CDR1 is MGHRA and CDR2 YSYEKL. V dropped 1 base and J dropped 1; count of bases not matched to a gene: 9. The CDR3, as DNA: TGCGCCAGCAGCCAAGGGGGTGTCGGACAGGCGAACACTGAAGCTTTCTTT. It yields the protein CASSQGGVGQANTEAFF.

The chain recombines TRBV6-2 or TRBV6-3 with TRBJ2-5, with TRBD2 matching 7 bases. Germline V gene sequence: CDR1 MNHEY, CDR2 SVGEGT. After removal of 6 bases from V and 3 bases from J, the junction contained 13 bases not matched to a gene. The CDR3 runs 16 residues. The CDR3 nucleotides read TGTGCCAGCAGCCTACAACGACTGGGGGGGAAAGAGACCCAGTACTTC. Translated, it gives CASSLQRLGGKETQYF.

Notes on this clone: Additional DNA sequences in this sample encode the identical CDR3. The chain has TRBV5-1 and TRBJ2-5, with 11 bases aligning to TRBD2. J lost 1 base, V lost 0 bases, and 5 bases had no gene match. Per germline, CDR1 SGHRS and CDR2 YFSETQ. This CDR3 spans 17 amino acids. This CDR3 reads CASSLALAGGPQETQYF. The CDR3, as DNA: TGCGCCAGCAGCTTGGCCTTAGCGGGGGGGCCCCAAGAGACCCAGTACTTC.

This clone was seen only a few times. The rearrangement uses TRBV30 and TRBJ1-2; 10 positions match TRBD1. The CDR3 has 16 residues. The germline gives CDR1 GTSNPN, CDR2 SVGIG (reference sequence). V was pared by 2 bases and J by 4 bases, with 10 bases of the junction left unmatched. Here the CDR3 DNA reads TGTGCCTGGAGTACAGGTCGACAGGGGGCTGGCTATGGCTACACCTTC. Translation gives CAWSTGRQGAGYGYTF. The full variable domain, rest sourced from reference TRBV30 and TRBJ1-2, is SQTIHQWPATLVQPVGSPLSLECTVEGTSNPNLYWYRQAAGRGLQLLFYSVGIGQISSEVPQNLSASRPQDRQFILSSKKLLLSDSGFYLCAWSTGRQGAGYGYTFGSGTRLTVV.

The CDR3 region has the DNA TGTGCCAGTACCAGACTAGCGGGAGACACAGATACGCAGTATTTT. Amino acids: CASTRLAGDTDTQYF. The chain links TRBV19 to TRBJ2-3; TRBD2 aligns across 12 bases. There are 15 residues in the CDR3. Trimming at V came to 7 bases and at J to 2 bases, leaving 4 bases not matched to a gene. The germline gives CDR1 LNHDA, CDR2 SQIVND (reference sequence). Using reference TRBV19 and TRBJ2-3 for the parts outside the CDR3, the full variable domain is DGGITQSPKYLFRKEGQNVTLSCEQNLNHDAMYWYRQDPGQGLRLIYYSQIVNDFQKGDIAEGYSVSREKKESFPLTVTSAQKNPTAFYLCASTRLAGDTDTQYFGPGTRLTVL.

Worth noting for this clone: Germline is not matched at one junction end, which may reflect a read error. The J gene is TRBJ2-1, the V gene TRBV7-2; D remains ambiguous. Germline V gene data show CDR1 as SGHTA and CDR2 as FQGNSA. The CDR3 spans 13 residues. CDR3 amino acids: CASGSGSFNEQFF. The CDR3 nucleotides are TGTGCCAGCGGGTCAGGATCCTTCAATGAGCAGTTCTTC.

This chain uses TRBV25-1 with TRBJ2-4; unclear D gene. The CDR3 runs to 17 residues. The germline V gene encodes CDR1 MGHDK and CDR2 SYGVNS. V lost 2 bases to trimming and J lost 3 bases, with 17 bases between them. The CDR3 DNA reads TGTGCCAGCAGTGAAATCGTGGGCCCACTGGACAAAAACATTCAGTACTTC. This codes for CASSEIVGPLDKNIQYF.

The genes are TRBV9 and TRBJ1-6; a weak D match, TRBD1 (6 bases). This CDR3 region has 14 residues. Germline CDR1 reads SGDLS; CDR2 reads YYNGEE. V was pared by 3 bases and J by 7 bases, with 11 bases between. The CDR3 bases are TGTGCCAGCAGCGGGACAGTGGAGAATTCACCCCTCCACTTT. Its protein product is CASSGTVENSPLHF.

V usage is TRBV12-3 or TRBV12-4 and J usage is TRBJ1-1; the D gene is possibly TRBD1 (6 bases). Trimming pared 2 bases from V and 10 bases from J, leaving 11 bases between. The CDR3 runs to 12 residues. The CDR3 here is CASSLRRGSAFF. The DNA of the CDR3 is TGTGCCAGCAGTTTACGCAGGGGCTCAGCTTTCTTT.

V usage is TRBV3-1 (or the pseudogene TRBV3-2) and J usage is TRBJ1-2; possibly TRBD1 for D (5 bases). V dropped 5 bases and J dropped 0 bases, with 13 bases sitting between them. Germline assignment: CDR1 LGHDT and CDR2 YNNKEL (reference sequence). The CDR3 has 15 residues. DNA for the CDR3: TGTGCCAGCAGCACGTGGGGCAGCTCTAACTATGGCTACACCTTC. Protein sequence: CASSTWGSSNYGYTF.